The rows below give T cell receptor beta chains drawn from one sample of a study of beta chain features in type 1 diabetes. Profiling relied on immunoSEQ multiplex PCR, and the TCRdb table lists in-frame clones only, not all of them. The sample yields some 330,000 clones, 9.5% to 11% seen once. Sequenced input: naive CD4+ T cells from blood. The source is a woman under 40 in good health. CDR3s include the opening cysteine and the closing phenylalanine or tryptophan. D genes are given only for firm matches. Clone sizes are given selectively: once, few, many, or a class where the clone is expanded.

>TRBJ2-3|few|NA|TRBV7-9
TGTGCCAGCAGCTTAGAACTCACAGATACGCAGTATTTT
CASSLELTDTQYF
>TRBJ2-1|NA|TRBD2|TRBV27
TGTGCCAGCAGCACGACTAGCGGGATCCCCATCTACAATGAGCAGTTCTTC
CASSTTSGIPIYNEQFF
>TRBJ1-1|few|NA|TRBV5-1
TGCGCCAGCAGCCTCGAGACAATGAACACTGAAGCTTTCTTT
CASSLETMNTEAFF
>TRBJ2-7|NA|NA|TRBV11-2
TGTGCCAGCAGCTTAGATCGCGCCCGCGAGCAGTACTTC
CASSLDRAREQYF
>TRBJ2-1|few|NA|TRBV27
TGTGCCAGCGGGAGATCGGGGAATGAGCAGTTCTTC
CASGRSGNEQFF
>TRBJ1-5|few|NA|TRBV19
TGTGCCAGTGGGGGGAATAGCAATCAGCCCCAGCATTTT
CASGGNSNQPQHF
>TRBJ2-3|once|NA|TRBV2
TGTGCCAGCAGTGAATTCGGCGGGATCACAGATACGCAGTATTTT
CASSEFGGITDTQYF
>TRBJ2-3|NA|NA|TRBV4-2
TGTGCCAGCAGTAGGACAGAGGACAGCACAGATACGCAGTATTTT
CASSRTEDSTDTQYF
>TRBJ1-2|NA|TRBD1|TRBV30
TGTGCCTGGAGTGTACAGGGGCCTGGCTACACCTTC
CAWSVQGPGYTF
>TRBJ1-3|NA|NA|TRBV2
TGTGCCAGCAGTGAAGGTACTTCTGGAAACACCATATATTTT
CASSEGTSGNTIYF
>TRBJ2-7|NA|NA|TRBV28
TGTGCCAGCAGTCCCGGGGATTACTACGAGCAGTACTTC
CASSPGDYYEQYF
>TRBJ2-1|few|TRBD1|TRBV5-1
TGCGCCAGCAGCTCAACAGGGGGGTCATCCAATGAGCAGTTCTTC
CASSSTGGSSNEQFF
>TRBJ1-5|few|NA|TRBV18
TGTGCCAGCTCACCCAGGGGTATTAGCAATCAGCCCCAGCATTTT
CASSPRGISNQPQHF
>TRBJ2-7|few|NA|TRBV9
TGTGCCAGCAGCCCCCTGGGGCGGGACTCCTACGAGCAGTACTTC
CASSPLGRDSYEQYF
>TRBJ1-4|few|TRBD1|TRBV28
TGTGCCAGCAGGACGACAGGGGGGAACGAAAAACTGTTTTTT
CASRTTGGNEKLFF
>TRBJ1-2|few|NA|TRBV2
TGTGCCAGCAGTGAACGTACCGGGTGGTATGGCTACACCTTC
CASSERTGWYGYTF
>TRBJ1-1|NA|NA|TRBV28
TGTGCCAGCAGTTTCGACACTGAAGCTTTCTTT
CASSFDTEAFF
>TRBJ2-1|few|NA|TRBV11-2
TGTGCCAGCAGCTTGAGGCTGGAAGGTCCCAATGAGCAGTTCTTC
CASSLRLEGPNEQFF
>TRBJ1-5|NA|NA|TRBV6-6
TGTGCCAGCAGTTCGGGAACGGGAGGGAGCAATCAGCCCCAGCATTTT
CASSSGTGGSNQPQHF
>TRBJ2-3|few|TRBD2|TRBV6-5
TGTGCCAGCAGTTACGGGACTAGCGGGAGTACAGATACGCAGTATTTT
CASSYGTSGSTDTQYF
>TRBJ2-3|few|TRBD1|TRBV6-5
TGTGCCAGCAGTTACTCCGGGACAGCTAGCACAGATACGCAGTATTTT
CASSYSGTASTDTQYF
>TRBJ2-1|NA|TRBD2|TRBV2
TGTGCCAGCAGTCGGACTAGCGGGATTATAGATGAGCAGTTCTTC
CASSRTSGIIDEQFF
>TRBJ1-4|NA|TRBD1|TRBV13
TGTGCCAGCAGTCACGCCGGGACAGGGGTTGAAAAACTGTTTTTT
CASSHAGTGVEKLFF
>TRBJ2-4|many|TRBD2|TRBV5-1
TGCGCCAGCAGGCTCGGACTAGCGGGAGAGAACATTCAGTACTTC
CASRLGLAGENIQYF
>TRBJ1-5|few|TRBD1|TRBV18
TGTGCCAGCTCACCACGACAGGGGCCCAATCAGCCCCAGCATTTT
CASSPRQGPNQPQHF
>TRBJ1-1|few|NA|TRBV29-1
TGCAGCGTGGGCGGGCAGTGGAGGACTGAAGCTTTCTTT
CSVGGQWRTEAFF
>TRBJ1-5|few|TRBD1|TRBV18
TGTGCCAGCTCACCCACAGGGGAGGATCAGCCCCAGCATTTT
CASSPTGEDQPQHF
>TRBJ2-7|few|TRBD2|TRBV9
TGTGCCAGCAGCGTAGCCCCGGGAGGAGCCTACGAGCAGTACTTC
CASSVAPGGAYEQYF
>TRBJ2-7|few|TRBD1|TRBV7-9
TGTGCCAGCAGCTTGAAAGGACAGACAGGGTACTACGAGCAGTACTTC
CASSLKGQTGYYEQYF
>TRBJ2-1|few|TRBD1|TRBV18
TGTGCCAGCTCACCAAAGGACAGGGACTACAATGAGCAGTTCTTC
CASSPKDRDYNEQFF
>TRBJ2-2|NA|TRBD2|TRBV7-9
TGTGCCAGCAGACTAGCGGAAAAGAACACCGGGGAGCTGTTTTTT
CASRLAEKNTGELFF
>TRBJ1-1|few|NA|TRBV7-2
TGTGCCAGCAGCGCGGGCAGCTCCACTGAAGCTTTCTTT
CASSAGSSTEAFF
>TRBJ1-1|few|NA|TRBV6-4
TGTGCCAGCAGTCTCAGGGAGAACACTGAAGCTTTCTTT
CASSLRENTEAFF
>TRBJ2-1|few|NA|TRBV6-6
TGTGCCAGCGGTAGCGGCGCCTACAATGAGCAGTTCTTC
CASGSGAYNEQFF
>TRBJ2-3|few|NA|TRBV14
TGTGCCAGCAGCCAAGAGGGAATCGGGGTCCCAGATACGCAGTATTTT
CASSQEGIGVPDTQYF
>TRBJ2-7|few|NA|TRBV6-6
TGTGCCAGCAGTACAACTAGAGTCCACGAGCAGTACTTC
CASSTTRVHEQYF
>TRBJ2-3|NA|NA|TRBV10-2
TGCGCCAGCAGTGAGTCCTATCAAAGCACAGATACGCAGTATTTT
CASSESYQSTDTQYF
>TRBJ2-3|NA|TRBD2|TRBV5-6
TGTGCCAGCAGCCTGGGGACTAGCGGGAGCACAGATACGCAGTATTTT
CASSLGTSGSTDTQYF
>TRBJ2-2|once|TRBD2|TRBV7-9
TGTGCCAGCAGCCCGGGACTAACCACCGGGGAGCTGTTTTTT
CASSPGLTTGELFF
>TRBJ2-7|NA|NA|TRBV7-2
TGTGCCAGCAGCCGAGATCGAAACTACGAGCAGTACTTC
CASSRDRNYEQYF
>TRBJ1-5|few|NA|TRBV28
TGTGCCAGCACCCCGTCAACGCAGGCCTTCAATCAGCCCCAGCATTTT
CASTPSTQAFNQPQHF
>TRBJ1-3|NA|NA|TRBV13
TGTGCCAGCAGGGCCCAGGGCTCTGGAAACACCATATATTTT
CASRAQGSGNTIYF
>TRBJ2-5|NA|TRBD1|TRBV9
TGTGCCAGCAGCGCAGGACAGGGGGCGAGGGGTGAGACCCAGTACTTC
CASSAGQGARGETQYF
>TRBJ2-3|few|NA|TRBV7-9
TGTGCCAGCAGCTTAGCGATCGTGGGCGCAGATACGCAGTATTTT
CASSLAIVGADTQYF
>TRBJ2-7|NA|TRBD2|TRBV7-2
TGTGCCAGCAGCTTAGCGGGCGGGAGGAAGGCCTACGAGCAGTACTTC
CASSLAGGRKAYEQYF
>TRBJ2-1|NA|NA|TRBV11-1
TGTGCCAGCAGCTTACTTGAGGCGGGGAATAACAATGAGCAGTTCTTC
CASSLLEAGNNNEQFF
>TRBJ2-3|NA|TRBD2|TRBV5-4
TGTGCCAGCAGCTTGTACGTACTAGCGGGAGAGGCAGATACGCAGTATTTT
CASSLYVLAGEADTQYF
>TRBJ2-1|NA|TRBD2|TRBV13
TGTGCCAGCAGCCCCCGATGGAGCGGGAGAGTGAATGAGCAGTTCTTC
CASSPRWSGRVNEQFF
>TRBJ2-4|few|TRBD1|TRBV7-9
TGTGCCAGCAGCTTGACAGGGGTACACATTCAGTACTTC
CASSLTGVHIQYF
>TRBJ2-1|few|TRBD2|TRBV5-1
TGCGCCAGCACCAACTTGGGAGGGCTCGAGCAGTTCTTC
CASTNLGGLEQFF
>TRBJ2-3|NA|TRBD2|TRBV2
TGTGCCAGCAAGGGACTAGCGTCAAGCACAGATACGCAGTATTTT
CASKGLASSTDTQYF
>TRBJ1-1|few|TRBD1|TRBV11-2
TGTGCCAGCAGCTTAGATCGGACAGGGGTTTTTCGCACTGAAGCTTTCTTT
CASSLDRTGVFRTEAFF
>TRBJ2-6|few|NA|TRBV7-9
TGTGCCAGCAGCTTGGCAGGCTCTGGGGCCAACGTCCTGACTTTC
CASSLAGSGANVLTF
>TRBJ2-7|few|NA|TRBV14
TGTGCCAGCAGCCCTACAGCTGCACTAGCTTACGAGCAGTACTTC
CASSPTAALAYEQYF
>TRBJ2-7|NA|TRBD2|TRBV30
TGTGCCTGGAGTGTACCGGGGGGGCAGTACTTC
CAWSVPGGQYF
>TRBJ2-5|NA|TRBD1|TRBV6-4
TGTGCCAGCAGTGACACGCCACAGGGGTTGGAAGAGACCCAGTACTTC
CASSDTPQGLEETQYF
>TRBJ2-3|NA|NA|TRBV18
TGTGCCAGCTCGCTCCAGGGACTCCAGGGCACAGATACGCAGTATTTT
CASSLQGLQGTDTQYF
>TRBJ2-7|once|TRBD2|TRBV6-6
TGTGCCAGCAAGCCGCCAGCGGGAGGCGAGCAGTACTTC
CASKPPAGGEQYF
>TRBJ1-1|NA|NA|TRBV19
TGTGCCAGTAGTATAACCAGGCTGAACACTGAAGCTTTCTTT
CASSITRLNTEAFF